A selection of T cell receptor beta chains follows, all from one sample in a study of T-cell memory formation after mild COVID-19. TCRdb passed the 5' RACE reads through MiXCR, listing each CDR3 protein once. The table includes about 310,000 distinct CDR3 sequences, approximately 19% detected once. The source material was PBMCs or a T cell subset sorted from them (not recorded which). Receptors originate from a man between 18 and 29 years old who had mild COVID-19 (a few samples of this study predate the infection). Cell type and time point are not known. CDR3s include the opening cysteine and the closing phenylalanine or tryptophan. Each record gives: clone size, D gene, J gene, V gene, CDR3 protein, CDR3 DNA. A D gene is named only where the DNA matches it firmly. Size tells how often a clone was seen (once, few, many) or the class of an expanded clone, and some rows leave it out.

size: few; D: NA; J: TRBJ1-5; V: TRBV6-5; CDR3: CASRVTEFLQPQHF; DNA: TGTGCCAGCAGAGTTACCGAGTTTCTCCAGCCCCAGCATTTT
size: NA; D: NA; J: TRBJ2-5; V: TRBV4-1; CDR3: CASSQERQPQETQYF; DNA: TGCGCCAGCAGCCAAGAAAGGCAGCCCCAAGAGACCCAGTACTTC
size: few; D: NA; J: TRBJ1-1; V: TRBV29-1; CDR3: CSVRATEAFF; DNA: TGCAGCGTAAGGGCTACTGAAGCTTTCTTT
size: once; D: TRBD1; J: TRBJ2-3; V: TRBV5-1; CDR3: CASSLALDRVLGDTQYF; DNA: TGCGCCAGCAGCTTGGCCCTTGACAGGGTTCTTGGAGATACGCAGTATTTT
size: NA; D: NA; J: TRBJ1-3; V: TRBV7-2; CDR3: CASSSRQASSGNTIYF; DNA: TGTGCCAGCAGCTCCAGGCAGGCCTCCTCTGGAAACACCATATATTTT
size: many; D: NA; J: TRBJ2-3; V: TRBV7-2; CDR3: CASSLGPGPEDTQYF; DNA: TGTGCCAGCAGCTTGGGGCCAGGGCCGGAAGATACGCAGTATTTT
size: NA; D: NA; J: TRBJ1-2; V: TRBV7-2; CDR3: CASSLVGNMTSNYGYTF; DNA: TGTGCCAGCAGCTTAGTGGGCAACATGACTTCTAACTATGGCTACACCTTC
size: few; D: TRBD2; J: TRBJ2-3; V: TRBV5-1; CDR3: CASSLAGGPTDTQYF; DNA: TGCGCCAGCAGCCTAGCGGGGGGCCCCACAGATACGCAGTATTTT
size: many; D: NA; J: TRBJ2-1; V: TRBV7-8; CDR3: CASSLDGAYNEQFF; DNA: TGTGCCAGCAGCTTGGATGGGGCCTACAATGAGCAGTTCTTC
size: few; D: TRBD1; J: TRBJ1-1; V: TRBV12-3/TRBV12-4; CDR3: CASSITGQGNSEAFF; DNA: TGTGCCAGCAGCATTACCGGACAGGGGAACTCTGAAGCTTTCTTT
size: NA; D: NA; J: TRBJ2-3; V: TRBV11-2; CDR3: CASSSGLRGTDTQYF; DNA: TGTGCCAGCAGCTCGGGACTTAGGGGGACAGATACGCAGTATTTT
size: few; D: TRBD1; J: TRBJ1-2; V: TRBV3-1; CDR3: CASSLQGAEDGYTF; DNA: TGTGCCAGCAGCCTCCAGGGGGCTGAAGATGGCTACACCTTC
size: many; D: TRBD1; J: TRBJ1-1; V: TRBV10-2; CDR3: CASQFQGGTEAFF; DNA: TGCGCCAGCCAGTTCCAGGGGGGGACTGAAGCTTTCTTT
size: many; D: NA; J: TRBJ2-5; V: TRBV12-3/TRBV12-4; CDR3: CASSFYETQYF; DNA: TGTGCCAGCAGTTTCTACGAGACCCAGTACTTC
size: NA; D: TRBD2; J: TRBJ2-2; V: TRBV5-1; CDR3: CASSLPSGGLNTGELFF; DNA: TGCGCCAGCAGCTTGCCTAGCGGGGGCCTGAACACCGGGGAGCTGTTTTTT
size: few; D: TRBD2; J: TRBJ2-3; V: TRBV7-9; CDR3: CASSRYYGGDGTDTQYF; DNA: TGTGCCAGCAGTAGATACTACGGGGGGGACGGCACAGATACGCAGTATTTT
size: NA; D: TRBD1; J: TRBJ2-7; V: TRBV4-1; CDR3: CASSQAQGGPYEQYF; DNA: TGCGCCAGCAGCCAGGCACAGGGGGGTCCCTACGAGCAGTACTTC
size: NA; D: NA; J: TRBJ2-3; V: TRBV9; CDR3: CASSTHALRPDTQYF; DNA: TGTGCCAGCAGCACCCACGCGCTGCGCCCAGATACGCAGTATTTT
size: NA; D: NA; J: TRBJ2-1; V: TRBV29-1; CDR3: CSVEDPGYPNGEQFF; DNA: TGCAGCGTTGAAGATCCGGGGTACCCTAACGGGGAGCAGTTCTTC
size: many; D: NA; J: TRBJ1-1; V: TRBV5-1; CDR3: CASSLSNTEAFF; DNA: TGCGCCAGCAGCTTAAGTAACACTGAAGCTTTCTTT
size: NA; D: TRBD2; J: TRBJ2-1; V: TRBV2; CDR3: CASSAPSGANEQFF; DNA: TGTGCCAGCAGTGCCCCTAGCGGGGCTAATGAGCAGTTCTTC
size: few; D: TRBD1; J: TRBJ2-1; V: TRBV5-1; CDR3: CASSLEGQGSNEQFF; DNA: TGCGCCAGCAGCTTGGAGGGACAGGGATCGAATGAGCAGTTCTTC
size: few; D: NA; J: TRBJ1-5; V: TRBV6-1; CDR3: CASSGVFRENQPQHF; DNA: TGTGCCAGCAGTGGCGTTTTCAGGGAGAATCAGCCCCAGCATTTT
size: NA; D: NA; J: TRBJ1-2; V: TRBV3-1; CDR3: CASSQPGQGLHGYTF; DNA: TGTGCCAGCAGCCAACCGGGACAAGGGCTCCATGGCTACACCTTC
size: NA; D: NA; J: TRBJ2-5; V: TRBV5-1; CDR3: CASSLEARGRQETQYF; DNA: TGCGCCAGCAGCTTAGAGGCAAGGGGACGCCAAGAGACCCAGTACTTC
size: few; D: NA; J: TRBJ2-5; V: TRBV27; CDR3: CASSPTPGGRGQETQYF; DNA: TGTGCCAGCAGTCCCACTCCCGGGGGTAGGGGCCAAGAGACCCAGTACTTC
size: few; D: TRBD2; J: TRBJ2-1; V: TRBV7-9; CDR3: CASSLASGGKNEQFF; DNA: TGTGCCAGCAGCTTAGCCAGCGGGGGGAAAAATGAGCAGTTCTTC
size: NA; D: NA; J: TRBJ1-2; V: TRBV24-1; CDR3: CATSDLRNYGYTF; DNA: TGTGCCACCAGTGATCTTCGTAACTATGGCTACACCTTC
size: many; D: NA; J: TRBJ1-2; V: TRBV4-1; CDR3: CASSQDRIGGYTF; DNA: TGCGCCAGCAGCCAAGATCGTATCGGTGGCTACACCTTC
size: few; D: NA; J: TRBJ1-1; V: TRBV4-1; CDR3: CASSVNTEAFF; DNA: TGCGCCAGCAGCGTGAACACTGAAGCTTTCTTT